This TCR beta chain was captured in a study of cytomegalovirus exposure and HLA in healthy donors. Study context: Early on, a data release was issued that held tens of millions of unique TCRs from HLA-typed donors.

Points from the study as a whole: As was reported, the classifier diagnosed cytomegalovirus status with high specificity and sensitivity. Later analysis identified a missense DCLRE1C variant that was linked to TCR beta V- and J-gene trimming.

About this clone itself: Its target is unknown.

Researchers ran the PCR with 60 Vbeta and 13 Jbeta primers. The protocol was immunoSEQ multiplex PCR, while the TCRdb copy is restricted to in-frame clones and leaves out a portion. The sample yields over 45,000 clones, approximately 83% seen once. The receptor comes from a man aged 30-40 years in good health and CMV-seronegative. Material: PBMCs.

The DNA of the CDR3 is TGTGCCAGCAGCTTAGCCAGCGGGGGGGATCCCTTTGAGCAGTTCTTC. Translation gives CASSLASGGDPFEQFF. The chain is built from TRBV7-3 and TRBJ2-1; the match to TRBD2 covers 10 bases. The germline gives CDR1 SGHTA, CDR2 FQGTGA. Trimming at V came to 2 bases and at J to 9 bases, leaving 10 bases not matched to a gene. The CDR3 covers 16 residues.